This T cell receptor beta chain was captured by sequencing in a study of blood T cells in healthy people across ages. Alongside a J-beta primer mix, a sample-barcoded 5' primer served in a second PCR lasting roughly 7 to 11 cycles. Each CDR3 protein is one row after TCRdb ran MiXCR on the 5' RACE reads. Of around 1.5 million distinct CDR3 sequences in the sample, approximately 59% were seen once. This sequence originates from a man younger than 35 in good health. The sample consisted of blood.

In nucleotides, the CDR3 is TGTGCCAGCAGCGTACTAAACGCCCCAGATACGCAGTATTTT. Translating gives CASSVLNAPDTQYF. The chain combines TRBV9 with TRBJ2-3; D is uncertain. Between the trimmed V and J ends, which lost 1 base and 4 bases, there was a span of 10 bases. The CDR3 runs 14 residues. Germline lookup yields CDR1 SGDLS and CDR2 YYNGEE.